The 9 T cell receptor beta chains below come from one sample, sequenced in a study of T cell changes during pregnancy in multiple sclerosis. Profiling relied on immunoSEQ multiplex PCR, and the TCRdb table lists in-frame clones only, not all of them. Here the sample spans approximately 23,000 clones, about 89% being singletons. The starting material was CD4+ T cells from peripheral blood mononuclear cells, obtained in the third trimester of pregnancy. The receptors derive from a female donor in good health, enrolled as a control in a pregnancy study.

J is TRBJ2-5 and V is TRBV9; D is perhaps TRBD2 (6 bases). CDR3 size: 14 residues. The germline V gene encodes CDR1 SGDLS and CDR2 YYNGEE. Between the trimmed V and J ends, which lost 4 bases and 1 base, there was a span of 11 bases. CDR3 protein: CASSLRGIQETQYF. In DNA form, the CDR3 reads TGTGCCAGCAGCTTGCGGGGAATCCAAGAGACCCAGTACTTC.

The rearrangement uses TRBV6-1 and TRBJ2-4, with TRBD1 matching over 10 bases. The V and J ends lost 1 base and 1 base, in that order; junction bases with no gene match: 13. This CDR3 has 20 amino acids. The germline V gene encodes CDR1 MNHNS and CDR2 SASEGT. In nucleotides, the CDR3 is TGTGCCAGCAGTGAAGGGACCGGGACAGGGGCTCTCCGGGCCAAAAACATTCAGTACTTC. Translated: CASSEGTGTGALRAKNIQYF.

By share of the sample, this clone is medium-sized (0.01 to 0.1%). J is TRBJ1-2 and V is TRBV5-1; D not resolved. V was pared by 4 bases and J by 8 bases, with 15 bases between. Germline CDR1 reads SGHRS; CDR2 reads YFSETQ. The CDR3 has 13 amino acids. CDR3 coding DNA: TGCGCCAGCAGCATGTCTCTCTCGGGAGGCTACACCTTC. It yields the protein CASSMSLSGGYTF.

This rearrangement joins TRBV11-2 to TRBJ2-5, with 10 bases fitting TRBD2. The germline gives CDR1 SGHAT, CDR2 FQNNGV. V was clipped by 2 bases and J by 1 base; unmatched bases: 4. The CDR3 extends over 16 amino acids. The CDR3, as DNA: TGTGCCAGCAGCTTATTTAGCGGGGGGCCCCAAGAGACCCAGTACTTC. It is translated as CASSLFSGGPQETQYF.

The chain carries TRBV19 and TRBJ2-1, with 10 positions matching TRBD2. Per germline, CDR1 LNHDA and CDR2 SQIVND (reference sequence). CDR3 size: 15 residues. The ends lost 7 bases at V and 4 bases at J; junction bases unmatched: 7. The CDR3 sequence: CASTRTSGLYNEQFF. In nucleotides, the CDR3 is TGTGCCAGTACCCGGACTAGCGGCCTTTACAATGAGCAGTTCTTC. Filled out from reference TRBV19 and TRBJ2-1, the complete variable domain reads DGGITQSPKYLFRKEGQNVTLSCEQNLNHDAMYWYRQDPGQGLRLIYYSQIVNDFQKGDIAEGYSVSREKKESFPLTVTSAQKNPTAFYLCASTRTSGLYNEQFFGPGTRLTVL.

This clone was seen only once. The genes are TRBV15 and TRBJ2-3; D perhaps matches TRBD2 (6 bases). Germline CDR1 and CDR2: LNHNV and YYDKDF (reference sequence). V was trimmed by 0 bases and J by 3 bases, leaving 16 bases between them. The CDR3 has 17 residues. This CDR3 is CATSRDTGLPGTDTQYF. In DNA, the CDR3 is TGTGCCACCAGCAGAGATACGGGACTCCCCGGAACAGATACGCAGTATTTT.

V gene TRBV11-2 combines with J gene TRBJ2-7, with D possibly matching TRBD1 (6 bases). Germline loops: CDR1 SGHAT, CDR2 FQNNGV. The CDR3 totals 15 residues. The V gene lost 1 base and the J gene lost 0 bases, with 10 bases spanning the gap. CDR3 residues: CASSLGRTDSYEQYF. The CDR3 coding sequence is TGTGCCAGCAGCTTAGGGAGGACAGACTCCTACGAGCAGTACTTC.

V gene TRBV4-2 combines with J gene TRBJ1-2, with TRBD1 matching 9 bases. V gave up 3 bases and J gave up 10 bases; unmatched junction bases: 9. Germline assignment: CDR1 LGHNA and CDR2 YNFKEQ. The CDR3 length is 14 residues. The CDR3 DNA sequence: TGTGCCAGCAGCCACGCCGGACAGGGGACATCCTACACCTTC. This translates into CASSHAGQGTSYTF.

V usage is TRBV7-8 and J usage is TRBJ1-1, with no clear D. The V end was cut by 0 bases, the J end by 4 bases, with 12 bases between. The germline CDR1 and CDR2 sequences are SGHVS and FQNEAQ. The CDR3 covers 15 residues. In nucleotides, the CDR3 is TGTGCCAGCAGCTTAGCCCCTCGAGGTGGCACTGAAGCTTTCTTT. Encoded protein: CASSLAPRGGTEAFF.